This entry is about one T cell receptor beta chain. The CDR3 runs to 13 residues. Looked up from germline, CDR1 is SQVTM and CDR2 is ANQGSEA. Between the trimmed V and J ends, which lost 4 bases and 0 bases, there was a span of 9 bases. Extraction and reverse transcription of RNA yielded cDNA as the sequencing template. Method: immunoSEQ multiplex PCR; TCRdb's copy keeps in-frame clones and lacks some. There are around 150,000 clones in the sample; around three fifths occur only once, and over 12% lies in the top ten. This sample stems from a study of CD8+ T cells in alopecia areata. Study summary: For the treated group, dosing was oral tofacitinib at 5 to 10 mg twice daily.

Treatment in this sample: oral pan-JAK inhibitor, 5-10 mg twice daily. The origin of this receptor is a human donor with alopecia areata. The input for sequencing was CD4+ T cells sorted from blood, taken at week 24, from a patient treated with tofacitinib. This chain uses TRBV29-1 with TRBJ2-5; no definite D call. CDR3 nucleotide sequence: TGCAGCGTTGGAAGGCAGAACCAAGAGACCCAGTACTTC. Encoded protein: CSVGRQNQETQYF.